This TCR beta chain was recorded in a study of CD8 T cells in ankylosing spondylitis. This clonotype has just a few counts. Scientists made TCR beta libraries using quantitative 5'-RACE with molecular barcodes. Each CDR3 protein gets one entry after TCRdb re-called the 5' RACE reads with MiXCR. The data hold about 240,000 distinct CDR3 sequences, with about 24% observed a single time. This clonotype was obtained from a male donor with ankylosing spondylitis or in good health (not recorded which). Sequencing was done on a sample of blood, either unsorted or a sorted T cell fraction (not recorded which).

CDR3 protein: CASSLGGGPNEQFF. The CDR3 nucleotides read TGTGCCAGCAGTTTAGGTGGGGGGCCCAATGAGCAGTTCTTC. The J gene is TRBJ2-1, the V gene TRBV12-3 or TRBV12-4, with D tentatively TRBD1 or TRBD2 (6 bases each). Trimming removed 1 base at V and 6 bases at J, with 10 bases between. CDR3 length equals 14 residues.